Shown below are 29 T cell receptor beta chains from a single sample sequenced in a study of T cell repertoires in ileal Crohn's disease. TCRdb's table, derived via immunoSEQ multiplex PCR, lists solely in-frame clones and lacks some. The sample comprises about 14,000 clones, about 85% of which are singletons, and around 3.5% rests with the top ten. What was sequenced was ileal tissue. The receptor source for this set is an adult with Crohn's disease.

This chain joins TRBV7-9 and TRBJ1-6; maybe TRBD1 (5 bases). The V end lost 1 base, the J end lost 9 bases, and 10 bases lay between the germline ends. CDR3 length: 14 residues. The germline V gene encodes CDR1 SEHNR and CDR2 FQNEAQ (reference sequence). CDR3 in amino acids: CASSLGQGSSPLHF. The DNA of the CDR3 is TGTGCCAGCAGCTTAGGGCAGGGTAGTTCACCCCTCCACTTT.

V is TRBV5-4 and J is TRBJ1-2, with 7 positions matching TRBD1. Germline assignment: CDR1 SGHNT and CDR2 YYREEE (reference sequence). Trimming removed 5 bases from V and 7 bases from J; junction bases left unmatched: 11. The CDR3 is made up of 14 amino acids. The CDR3 reads CASSLDRDVSGYTF. The CDR3 bases are TGTGCCAGCAGTCTCGACAGGGATGTCTCTGGCTACACCTTC. Combining the CDR3 with reference TRBV5-4 and TRBJ1-2 gives the whole variable domain ETGVTQSPTHLIKTRGQQVTLRCSSQSGHNTVSWYQQALGQGPQFIFQYYREEENGRGNFPPRFSGLQFPNYSSELNVNALELDDSALYLCASSLDRDVSGYTFGSGTRLTVV.

The V and J genes are TRBV2 and TRBJ1-5; no firm D call. The CDR3 runs to 12 residues. Germline CDR1 and CDR2: SNHLY and FYNNEI. V was shortened by 7 bases and J by 0 bases, with 4 bases between the two germline ends. The CDR3 nucleotides are TGTGCCAGCACCCGTAGCAATCAGCCCCAGCATTTT. Amino acids: CASTRSNQPQHF.

The genes are TRBV5-6 and TRBJ1-1; TRBD1 might be the D (5 bases). The CDR3 totals 11 residues. Trimming cost V 5 bases and J 8 bases, with 10 bases left between them. Germline V gene sequence: CDR1 SGHDT, CDR2 YYEEEE. The CDR3 here is CASSFDSEAFF. For the CDR3, the DNA is TGTGCCAGCAGTTTTGACAGCGAAGCTTTCTTT.

As to this clone: Compared with germline, one end of the junction differs, possibly owing to a read error. The chain combines TRBV18 with TRBJ2-2, with 8 bases matching TRBD1. Germline V gene data show CDR1 as KGHSH and CDR2 as LQKENI. CDR3 length: 16 amino acids. CDR3 DNA sequence: TGTGCCAGCCCACCGTCAGGGGGCGCGAACACCGGGGAGCTGTTTTTT. It is translated as CASPPSGGANTGELFF.

This chain connects TRBV4-3 to TRBJ2-3; 8 bases line up with TRBD1. Germline assignment: CDR1 LGHNA and CDR2 YSLEER. The V gene end was trimmed by 0 bases and the J gene end by 4 bases; junction bases not matched to a gene: 6. This CDR3 spans 16 amino acids. In nucleotides, the CDR3 is TGCGCCAGCAGCCAAGATCCCGGACAGGGAGCAGATACGCAGTATTTT. This translates into CASSQDPGQGADTQYF.

The chain is built from TRBV27 and TRBJ1-1; D is unresolved. Germline assignment: CDR1 MNHEY and CDR2 SMNVEV (reference sequence). With 6 bases removed from V and 9 bases from J, the gap between germline ends came to 20 bases. The CDR3 length is 14 residues. As DNA, the CDR3 is TGTGCCAGCAGCCCCCCCGGCAGCTTGACTAAAGCTTTCTTT. The encoded protein is CASSPPGSLTKAFF.

The table lists this clone with a few counts. This chain joins TRBV9 and TRBJ2-7, with 9 bases matching TRBD2. The V gene end was trimmed by 0 bases and the J gene end by 3 bases; junction bases not matched to a gene: 13. The CDR3 loop spans 18 amino acids. From germline, CDR1 is SGDLS and CDR2 YYNGEE. This CDR3 reads CASSVGLAEHSIGYEQYF. As DNA, the CDR3 is TGTGCCAGCAGCGTAGGACTAGCGGAGCACTCGATCGGCTACGAGCAGTACTTC.

The chain joins TRBV9 to TRBJ2-7, with 8 positions matching TRBD2. Germline V gene lookup returns CDR1 SGDLS and CDR2 YYNGEE. The CDR3 runs 14 residues. The V gene end was trimmed by 2 bases and the J gene end by 4 bases; junction bases not matched to a gene: 5. This chain's CDR3 is CASSVTSERYEQYF. For the CDR3, the DNA is TGTGCCAGCAGCGTGACTAGCGAGAGGTACGAGCAGTACTTC.

The chain combines TRBV28 with TRBJ1-1, with no clear D. Trimming left V 2 bases short and J 1 base short, with 2 bases between. Looked up from germline, CDR1 is MDHEN and CDR2 is SYDVKM. This CDR3 comprises 12 residues. CDR3 nucleotides: TGTGCCAGCAGTTTACAGAACACTGAAGCTTTCTTT. This codes for CASSLQNTEAFF.

The V and J genes are TRBV2 and TRBJ1-2; 10 bases line up with TRBD1. CDR3 length: 15 residues. V was clipped by 5 bases and J by 3 bases; unmatched bases: 6. CDR1 SNHLY and CDR2 FYNNEI come from the germline V gene. CDR3 region: CASSPQTGGDYGYTF. CDR3 DNA sequence: TGTGCCAGCAGTCCCCAGACAGGGGGCGACTATGGCTACACCTTC.

This chain links TRBV6-5 with TRBJ2-2; 7 bases line up with TRBD1. The junction had 9 bases not matched to a gene; V was cut back by 5 bases and J by 6 bases. Germline CDR1 and CDR2: MNHEY and SVGAGI. The CDR3 length is 15 residues. The CDR3 sequence: CASSLPQTGPGELFF. In DNA form, the CDR3 reads TGTGCCAGCAGTCTACCACAGACAGGGCCCGGGGAGCTGTTTTTT.

This chain uses TRBV7-2 with TRBJ1-6, with D possibly matching TRBD1 (6 bases). Germline lookup yields CDR1 SGHTA and CDR2 FQGNSA. The CDR3 runs 15 residues. With 6 bases removed from V and 7 bases from J, the gap between germline ends came to 16 bases. CDR3 DNA sequence: TGTGCCAGCAGATCAAAGGTCAGGGGAAATTCACCCCTCCACTTT. Translating gives CASRSKVRGNSPLHF.

V usage is TRBV15 and J usage is TRBJ1-2, with D maybe TRBD1 (5 bases). This CDR3 contains 15 residues. The ends were cut back, 2 bases at V and 3 bases at J, with 13 bases in the middle. Germline CDR1 reads LNHNV; CDR2 reads YYDKDF (reference sequence). The CDR3 here is CATSRQNIGDYGYTF. CDR3 coding DNA: TGTGCCACCAGCAGACAGAATATAGGGGACTATGGCTACACCTTC.

The chain joins TRBV27 to TRBJ2-7; TRBD1 matches at 9 bases. The V gene end was trimmed by 6 bases and the J gene end by 3 bases; junction bases not matched to a gene: 6. This CDR3 has 14 amino acids. Germline CDR1 MNHEY, CDR2 SMNVEV (reference sequence). CDR3 nucleotide sequence: TGTGCCAGCAGGGGACCGGGACAGGGCTACGAGCAGTACTTC. Encoded protein: CASRGPGQGYEQYF.

The genes are TRBV6-4 and TRBJ2-2; D gene ambiguous. Germline CDR1 and CDR2: MRHNA and SNTAGT. The CDR3 runs to 14 residues. Trimming shortened V by 0 bases and J by 5 bases, and 7 bases separated the two germline ends. CDR3 sequence reads: CASSDSYSTGELFF. The CDR3 bases are TGTGCCAGCAGTGACTCGTACAGTACCGGGGAGCTGTTTTTT.

The rearrangement joins TRBV9 to TRBJ2-5; D is undetermined. Per germline, CDR1 SGDLS and CDR2 YYNGEE. Trimming stripped 4 bases from V and 4 bases from J, with 5 bases between. The CDR3 totals 11 residues. CDR3 coding DNA: TGTGCCAGCAGCATTCGAGAGACCCAGTACTTC. This encodes CASSIRETQYF.

The V and J genes are TRBV7-9 and TRBJ1-1; no definite D call. The germline V gene encodes CDR1 SEHNR and CDR2 FQNEAQ (reference sequence). This CDR3 has 13 amino acids. Trimming removed 0 bases from V and 6 bases from J, with 8 bases in between. The CDR3 sequence is CASSLASRSEAFF. Written as DNA, the CDR3 is TGTGCCAGCAGCTTAGCGAGCAGGTCTGAAGCTTTCTTT.

The rearrangement joins TRBV4-2 to TRBJ2-3; possibly TRBD1 for D (6 bases). CDR3 length: 18 amino acids. The germline CDR1 and CDR2 sequences are LGHNA and YNFKEQ. The germline V and J ends were trimmed by 0 bases and 0 bases, with 16 bases remaining between them. The CDR3 spells CASSQEIAPGHSTDTQYF. The CDR3 DNA reads as TGTGCCAGCAGCCAAGAAATAGCGCCGGGACATAGCACAGATACGCAGTATTTT.

The chain joins TRBV6-1 to TRBJ1-5; the match to TRBD1 covers 7 bases. This CDR3 has 15 amino acids. Trimming took 6 bases from V and 2 from J; bases not matched to a gene: 7. Germline values: CDR1 MNHNS, CDR2 SASEGT. The CDR3 loop is CASSYDRAGNQPQHF. The CDR3 DNA is TGTGCCAGCAGCTATGACAGGGCTGGCAATCAGCCCCAGCATTTT.

The chain uses TRBV6-1 and TRBJ1-1, with D perhaps matching TRBD1 (6 bases). This CDR3 region has 13 residues. From germline, CDR1 is MNHNS and CDR2 SASEGT. V dropped 6 bases and J dropped 2 bases, with 10 bases sitting between them. CDR3: CASSRTANTEAFF. The CDR3 DNA reads TGTGCCAGCAGCCGGACAGCCAACACTGAAGCTTTCTTT.

This clone came up a few times. The chain recombines TRBV4-2 with TRBJ1-2; D possibly corresponds to TRBD1 (6 bases). Between the trimmed V and J ends, which lost 1 base and 8 bases, there was a span of 20 bases. CDR3 length equals 16 residues. In germline, CDR1 is LGHNA, CDR2 YNFKEQ. The CDR3 loop reads CASSQVSGAGEGGYTF. In DNA, the CDR3 is TGTGCCAGCAGCCAAGTCTCGGGGGCAGGGGAGGGGGGCTACACCTTC.

V and J are TRBV6-5 and TRBJ2-3; the D is unclear. Germline loops: CDR1 MNHEY, CDR2 SVGAGI. V lost 5 bases and J 0 bases, leaving 12 bases between the germline ends. The CDR3 is 15 residues long. The CDR3 loop is CASSTGGTSTDTQYF. As DNA, the CDR3 is TGTGCCAGCAGTACCGGCGGTACTAGCACAGATACGCAGTATTTT.

The genes are TRBV7-7 and TRBJ2-2; TRBD2 matches at 7 bases. This CDR3 region has 18 residues. Trimming cost V 5 bases and J 0 bases; bases outside gene matches: 12. From germline, CDR1 is SSHAT and CDR2 FNYEAQ (reference sequence). The CDR3 loop is CASSPSLGGTTNTGELFF. The CDR3 region has the DNA TGTGCCAGCAGCCCCTCACTGGGGGGGACTACGAACACCGGGGAGCTGTTTTTT.

This rearrangement joins TRBV19 to TRBJ1-1; 8 positions match TRBD1. This CDR3 region has 15 residues. Germline V lookup: CDR1 LNHDA, CDR2 SQIVND (reference sequence). J lost 1 base, V lost 3 bases, and 4 bases had no gene match. CDR3 nucleotide sequence: TGTGCCAGTAGTATCCAGGGGGCTCGGAACACTGAAGCTTTCTTT. Its protein product is CASSIQGARNTEAFF.

This chain links TRBV7-9 with TRBJ1-6, with 9 bases fitting TRBD1. Germline V lookup: CDR1 SEHNR, CDR2 FQNEAQ (reference sequence). Unmatched junction bases numbered 0, after V lost 4 bases and J lost 5 bases. The CDR3 has 14 residues. The CDR3 nucleotides read TGTGCCAGCAGCTACAGGGGGCATAATTCACCCCTCCACTTT. It codes for CASSYRGHNSPLHF. Full variable domain (remainder filled in from reference TRBV7-9 and TRBJ1-6): DTGVSQNPRHKITKRGQNVTFRCDPISEHNRLYWYRQTLGQGPEFLTYFQNEAQLEKSRLLSDRFSAERPKGSFSTLEIQRTEQGDSAMYLCASSYRGHNSPLHFGNGTRLTVT.

This sequence joins TRBV7-9 and TRBJ2-7; TRBD2 matches at 7 bases. The trim removed 3 bases at V and 2 bases at J, leaving 4 bases unmatched. Germline loops: CDR1 SEHNR, CDR2 FQNEAQ (reference sequence). The CDR3 length is 14 residues. The CDR3 region is CASSFGGSAYEQYF. CDR3 nucleotide sequence: TGTGCCAGCAGCTTCGGCGGGAGTGCCTACGAGCAGTACTTC. The full variable domain, rest sourced from reference TRBV7-9 and TRBJ2-7, is DTGVSQNPRHKITKRGQNVTFRCDPISEHNRLYWYRQTLGQGPEFLTYFQNEAQLEKSRLLSDRFSAERPKGSFSTLEIQRTEQGDSAMYLCASSFGGSAYEQYFGPGTRLTVT.

This clone came up a few times. The V and J genes are TRBV4-1 and TRBJ2-1; D not resolved. The germline V gene has CDR1 MGHRA and CDR2 YSYEKL. V was cut by 1 base and J by 4 bases, with 5 bases left in between. The CDR3 is made up of 13 amino acids. The DNA of the CDR3 is TGCGCCAGCAGCCAAGGTAGTTACAATGAGCAGTTCTTC. Encoded protein: CASSQGSYNEQFF.

The J gene is TRBJ2-7, the V gene TRBV29-1; 7 bases fit TRBD1. This CDR3 contains 13 residues. From germline, CDR1 is SQVTM and CDR2 ANQGSEA. J lost 1 base, V lost 4 bases, and 4 bases had no gene match. The CDR3 region has the DNA TGCAGCGTTGGGGGACAGAGATCCTACGAGCAGTACTTC. This encodes CSVGGQRSYEQYF.